This T cell receptor (beta chain) was recovered during a study of human T cells and chemical hapten exposure. CDR3 length: 14 amino acids. The V and J ends lost 5 bases and 6 bases respectively, with 16 bases between them. The time point denotes: pre-sensitization, week 0. Stated treatment: therapeutic diphenylcyclopropenone sensitization with weekly scalp DPC. Ahead of each patch test application, blood was drawn. One entry per CDR3 protein results from TCRdb running MiXCR on the RACE reads. The profile shows about 260,000 distinct CDR3 sequences, about 8.1% of them singletons. The TCR was taken from a woman aged 40 to 50 with alopecia areata. Some clones in this sample may be carry-over from other donors' samples. The sample was whole blood, taken in connection with sensitization to the hapten diphenylcyclopropenone (DPC). The chain couples TRBV12-3 or TRBV12-4 to TRBJ1-1; D possibly corresponds to TRBD1 (6 bases). CDR3 loop: CASSRDTSRPEAFF. The CDR3 DNA reads as TGTGCCAGCAGTAGGGACACCTCCCGACCTGAAGCTTTCTTT.